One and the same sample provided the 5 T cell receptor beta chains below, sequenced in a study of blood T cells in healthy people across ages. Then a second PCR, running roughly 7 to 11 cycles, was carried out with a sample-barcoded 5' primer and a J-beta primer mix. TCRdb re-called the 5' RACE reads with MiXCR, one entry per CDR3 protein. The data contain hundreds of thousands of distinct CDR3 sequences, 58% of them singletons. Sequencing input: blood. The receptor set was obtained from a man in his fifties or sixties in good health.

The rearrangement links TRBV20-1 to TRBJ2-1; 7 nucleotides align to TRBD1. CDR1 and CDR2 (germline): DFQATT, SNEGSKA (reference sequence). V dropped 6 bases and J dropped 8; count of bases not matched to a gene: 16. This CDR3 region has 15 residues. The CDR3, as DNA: TGCAGTGCCCCAGCACTGGGACAGATCCTGGATGAGCAGTTCTTC. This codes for CSAPALGQILDEQFF.

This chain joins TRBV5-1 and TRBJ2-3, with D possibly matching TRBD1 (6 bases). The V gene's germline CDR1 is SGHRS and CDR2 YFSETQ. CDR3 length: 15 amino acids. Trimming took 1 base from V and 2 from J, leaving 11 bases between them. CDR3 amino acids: CASSLSGQFTDTQYF. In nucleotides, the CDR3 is TGCGCCAGCAGCTTGTCCGGACAGTTCACAGATACGCAGTATTTT.

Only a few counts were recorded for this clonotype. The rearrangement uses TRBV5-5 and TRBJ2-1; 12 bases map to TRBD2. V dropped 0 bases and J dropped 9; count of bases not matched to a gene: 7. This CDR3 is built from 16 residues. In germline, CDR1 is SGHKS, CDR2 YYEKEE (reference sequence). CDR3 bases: TGTGCCAGCAGCTTGGGACTAGCGGGAGCCCAAATTGAGCAGTTCTTC. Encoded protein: CASSLGLAGAQIEQFF.

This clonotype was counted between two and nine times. The CDR3 DNA is TGCGCCAGCAGGATATCCCAGGGAAGCCTCTACGAGCAGTACTTC. The encoded protein is CASRISQGSLYEQYF. This chain links TRBV4-1 with TRBJ2-5; a possible D gene is TRBD1 (5 bases). The closer fit of TRBJ2-7 to the DNA end suggests the J call may be wrong. Per the germline V gene, CDR1 is MGHRA and CDR2 is YSYEKL. The CDR3 spans 15 residues.

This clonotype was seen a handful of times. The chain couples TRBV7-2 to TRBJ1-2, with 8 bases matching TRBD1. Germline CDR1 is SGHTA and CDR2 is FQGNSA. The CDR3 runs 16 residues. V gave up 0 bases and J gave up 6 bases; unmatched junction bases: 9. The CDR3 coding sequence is TGTGCCAGCAGCTTAGCCTCGAGGGCAGGGGGCGATGGCTACACCTTC. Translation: CASSLASRAGGDGYTF. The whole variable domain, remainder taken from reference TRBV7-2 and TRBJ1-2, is GAGVSQSPSNKVTEKGKDVELRCDPISGHTALYWYRQSLGQGLEFLIYFQGNSAPDKSGLPSDRFSAERTGGSVSTLTIQRTQQEDSAVYLCASSLASRAGGDGYTFGSGTRLTVV.